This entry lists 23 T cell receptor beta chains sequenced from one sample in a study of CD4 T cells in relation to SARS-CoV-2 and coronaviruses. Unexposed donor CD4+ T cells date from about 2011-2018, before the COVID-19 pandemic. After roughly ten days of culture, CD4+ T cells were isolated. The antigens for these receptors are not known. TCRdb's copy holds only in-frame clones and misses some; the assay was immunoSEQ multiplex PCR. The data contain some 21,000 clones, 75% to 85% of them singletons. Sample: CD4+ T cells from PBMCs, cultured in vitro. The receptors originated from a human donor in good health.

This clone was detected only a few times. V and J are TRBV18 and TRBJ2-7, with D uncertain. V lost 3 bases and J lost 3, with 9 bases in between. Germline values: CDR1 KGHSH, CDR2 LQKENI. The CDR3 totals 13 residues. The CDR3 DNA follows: TGTGCCAGCTCACCCTCCCCGGGCTACGAGCAGTACTTC. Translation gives CASSPSPGYEQYF.

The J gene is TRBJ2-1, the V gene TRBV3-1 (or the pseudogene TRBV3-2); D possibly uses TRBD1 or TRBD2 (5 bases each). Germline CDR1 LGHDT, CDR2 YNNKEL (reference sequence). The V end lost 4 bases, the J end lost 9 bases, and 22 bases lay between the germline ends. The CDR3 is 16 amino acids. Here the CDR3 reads CASSPLLGPTVREQFF. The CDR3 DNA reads TGTGCCAGCAGCCCCCTTTTGGGACCGACGGTACGTGAGCAGTTCTTC.

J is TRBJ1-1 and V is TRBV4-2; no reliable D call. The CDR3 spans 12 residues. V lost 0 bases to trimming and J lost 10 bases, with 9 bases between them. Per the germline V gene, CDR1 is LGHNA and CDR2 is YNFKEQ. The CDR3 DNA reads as TGTGCCAGCAGCCAAGATGGTAGGTTAGCTTTCTTT. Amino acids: CASSQDGRLAFF.

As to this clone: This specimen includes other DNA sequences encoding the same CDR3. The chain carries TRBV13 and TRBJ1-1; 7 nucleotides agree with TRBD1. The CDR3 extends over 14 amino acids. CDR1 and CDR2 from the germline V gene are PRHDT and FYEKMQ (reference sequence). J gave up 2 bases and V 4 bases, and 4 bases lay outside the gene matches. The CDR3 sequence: CASSYRTGNTEAFF. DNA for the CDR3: TGTGCCAGCAGCTACCGGACAGGAAACACTGAAGCTTTCTTT.

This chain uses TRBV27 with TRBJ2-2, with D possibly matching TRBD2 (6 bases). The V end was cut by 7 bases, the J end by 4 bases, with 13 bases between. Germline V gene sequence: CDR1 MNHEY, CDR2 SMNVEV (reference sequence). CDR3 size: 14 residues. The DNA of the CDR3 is TGTGCCAGCAAGGAGGGGCGAACCACCGGGGAGCTGTTTTTT. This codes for CASKEGRTTGELFF.

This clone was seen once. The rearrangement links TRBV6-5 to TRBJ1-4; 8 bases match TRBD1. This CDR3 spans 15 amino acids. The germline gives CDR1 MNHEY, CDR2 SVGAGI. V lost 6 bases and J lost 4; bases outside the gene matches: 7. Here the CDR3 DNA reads TGTGCCAGCAGCTCCCCCGGACAGGGTAATGAAAAACTGTTTTTT. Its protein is CASSSPGQGNEKLFF.

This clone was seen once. CDR3 sequence reads: CASTLNSPLHF. The CDR3 DNA is TGTGCCAGCACTCTTAATTCACCCCTCCACTTT. The chain employs TRBV2 and TRBJ1-6; unclear D gene. Per the germline V gene, CDR1 is SNHLY and CDR2 is FYNNEI. The CDR3 is made up of 11 amino acids. Trimming removed 7 bases at V and 6 bases at J, with 4 bases between.

The CDR3 loop is CASSSKWDTEAFF. The CDR3 DNA follows: TGTGCCAGCAGCTCCAAGTGGGACACTGAAGCTTTCTTT. This chain uses TRBV13 with TRBJ1-1; D unresolved. In germline, CDR1 is PRHDT, CDR2 FYEKMQ (reference sequence). The length of the CDR3 is 13 residues. The V gene lost 4 bases and the J gene lost 3 bases, with 9 bases spanning the gap.

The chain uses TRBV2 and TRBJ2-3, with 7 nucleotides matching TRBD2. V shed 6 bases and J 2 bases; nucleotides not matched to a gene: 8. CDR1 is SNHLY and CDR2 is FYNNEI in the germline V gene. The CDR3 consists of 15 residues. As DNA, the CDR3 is TGTGCCAGCAGCGCAATACTAGCGACCACAGATACGCAGTATTTT. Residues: CASSAILATTDTQYF.

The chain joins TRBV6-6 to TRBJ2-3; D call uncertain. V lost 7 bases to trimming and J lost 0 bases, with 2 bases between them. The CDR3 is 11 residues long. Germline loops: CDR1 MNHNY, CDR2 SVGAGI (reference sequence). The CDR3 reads CASKSTDTQYF. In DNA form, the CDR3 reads TGTGCCAGCAAGAGCACAGATACGCAGTATTTT.

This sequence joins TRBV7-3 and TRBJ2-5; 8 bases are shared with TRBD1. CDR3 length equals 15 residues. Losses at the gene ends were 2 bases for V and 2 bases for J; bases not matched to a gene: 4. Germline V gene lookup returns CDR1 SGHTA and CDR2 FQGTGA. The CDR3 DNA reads TGTGCCAGCAGCTTAGGGACAGGAGAACAAGAGACCCAGTACTTC. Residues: CASSLGTGEQETQYF.

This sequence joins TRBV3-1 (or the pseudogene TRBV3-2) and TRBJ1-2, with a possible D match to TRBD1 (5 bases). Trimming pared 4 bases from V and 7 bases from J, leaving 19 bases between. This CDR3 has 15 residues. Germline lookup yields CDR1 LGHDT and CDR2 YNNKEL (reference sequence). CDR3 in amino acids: CASSLKGYGGAGYTF. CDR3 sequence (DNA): TGTGCCAGCAGCCTTAAGGGTTACGGGGGAGCTGGCTACACCTTC.

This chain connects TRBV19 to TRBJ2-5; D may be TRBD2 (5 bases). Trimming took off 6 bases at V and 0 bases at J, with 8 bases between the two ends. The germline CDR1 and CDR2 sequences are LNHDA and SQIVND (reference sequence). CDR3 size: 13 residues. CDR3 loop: CASRRADQETQYF. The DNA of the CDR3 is TGTGCCAGTAGGAGGGCAGACCAAGAGACCCAGTACTTC.

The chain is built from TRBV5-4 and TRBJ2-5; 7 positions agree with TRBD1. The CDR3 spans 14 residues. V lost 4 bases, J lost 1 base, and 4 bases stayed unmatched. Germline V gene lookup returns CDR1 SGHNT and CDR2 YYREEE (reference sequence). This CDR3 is CASSEGTVQETQYF. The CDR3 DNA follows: TGTGCCAGCAGCGAAGGGACAGTCCAAGAGACCCAGTACTTC.

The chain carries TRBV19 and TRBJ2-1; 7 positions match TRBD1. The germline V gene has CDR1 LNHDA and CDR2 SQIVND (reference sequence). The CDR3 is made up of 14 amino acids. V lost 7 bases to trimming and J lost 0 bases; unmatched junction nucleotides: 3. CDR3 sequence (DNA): TGTGCCAGTAAACAGGGGAGCTCCTACAATGAGCAGTTCTTC. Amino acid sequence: CASKQGSSYNEQFF.

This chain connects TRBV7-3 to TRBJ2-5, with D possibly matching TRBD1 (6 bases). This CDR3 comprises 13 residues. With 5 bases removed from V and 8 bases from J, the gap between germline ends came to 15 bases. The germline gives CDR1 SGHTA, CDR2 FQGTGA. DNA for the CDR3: TGTGCCAGCAGCCAGCAGGACAGTAGCACCCAGTACTTC. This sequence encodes CASSQQDSSTQYF.

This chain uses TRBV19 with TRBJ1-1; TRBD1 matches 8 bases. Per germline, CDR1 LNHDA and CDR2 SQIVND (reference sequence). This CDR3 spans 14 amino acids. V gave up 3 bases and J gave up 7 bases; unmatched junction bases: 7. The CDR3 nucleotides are TGTGCCAGTAGTATCCCAGGGGGCGAGATTGAAGCTTTCTTT. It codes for CASSIPGGEIEAFF. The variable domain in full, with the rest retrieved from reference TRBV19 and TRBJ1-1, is DGGITQSPKYLFRKEGQNVTLSCEQNLNHDAMYWYRQDPGQGLRLIYYSQIVNDFQKGDIAEGYSVSREKKESFPLTVTSAQKNPTAFYLCASSIPGGEIEAFFGQGTRLTVV.

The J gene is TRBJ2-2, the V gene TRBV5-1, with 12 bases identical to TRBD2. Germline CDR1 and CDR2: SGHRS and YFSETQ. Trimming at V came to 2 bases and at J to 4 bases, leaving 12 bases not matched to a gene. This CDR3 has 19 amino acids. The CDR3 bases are TGCGCCAGCAGCTTTAGACCCTCCGGACTAGCGGGATTCACCGGGGAGCTGTTTTTT. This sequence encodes CASSFRPSGLAGFTGELFF.

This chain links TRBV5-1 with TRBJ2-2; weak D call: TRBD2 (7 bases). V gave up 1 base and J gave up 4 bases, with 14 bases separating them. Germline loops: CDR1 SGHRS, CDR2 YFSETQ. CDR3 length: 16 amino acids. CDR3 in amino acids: CASSLSTRGRTGELFF. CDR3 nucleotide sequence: TGCGCCAGCAGCTTGTCAACGCGGGGGCGCACCGGGGAGCTGTTTTTT.

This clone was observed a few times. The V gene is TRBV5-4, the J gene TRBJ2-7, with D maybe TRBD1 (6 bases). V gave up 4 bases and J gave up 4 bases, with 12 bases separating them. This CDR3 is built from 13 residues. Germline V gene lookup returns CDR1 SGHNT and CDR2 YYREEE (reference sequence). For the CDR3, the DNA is TGTGCCAGCAGCATTAAAGGACAGTACGAGCAGTACTTC. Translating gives CASSIKGQYEQYF.

The CDR3 loop reads CASAGTSSYNEQFF. CDR3 DNA sequence: TGTGCCAGCGCCGGGACCAGCTCCTACAATGAGCAGTTCTTC. The rearrangement uses TRBV27 and TRBJ2-1; D possibly matches TRBD1 or TRBD2 (5 bases each). Trimming stripped 8 bases from V and 0 bases from J, with 11 bases between. CDR1 is MNHEY, CDR2 SMNVEV, per germline (reference sequence). This CDR3 is built from 14 residues.

CDR3 sequence reads: CASSERVDPAFF. The CDR3 DNA reads TGTGCCAGCAGTGAAAGGGTGGACCCGGCTTTCTTT. This rearrangement joins TRBV6-1 to TRBJ1-1; D not resolved. The germline CDR1 and CDR2 sequences are MNHNS and SASEGT. The V end was cut by 2 bases, the J end by 11 bases, with 12 bases between. The CDR3 contains 12 residues.

The DNA for the CDR3 is TGTGCCAGTAGTATCTCGGACGCTAGCGGGAGGGCTAGAGCCAAAAACATTCAGTACTTC. It translates to CASSISDASGRARAKNIQYF. The J gene is TRBJ2-4, the V gene TRBV19; 12 bases line up with TRBD2. Germline CDR1 reads LNHDA; CDR2 reads SQIVND (reference sequence). The CDR3 runs to 20 residues. With 3 bases clipped from V and 0 bases from J, the junction kept 12 bases outside the gene matches. The whole variable domain, filled in from reference TRBV19 and TRBJ2-4, reads DGGITQSPKYLFRKEGQNVTLSCEQNLNHDAMYWYRQDPGQGLRLIYYSQIVNDFQKGDIAEGYSVSREKKESFPLTVTSAQKNPTAFYLCASSISDASGRARAKNIQYFGAGTRLSVL.